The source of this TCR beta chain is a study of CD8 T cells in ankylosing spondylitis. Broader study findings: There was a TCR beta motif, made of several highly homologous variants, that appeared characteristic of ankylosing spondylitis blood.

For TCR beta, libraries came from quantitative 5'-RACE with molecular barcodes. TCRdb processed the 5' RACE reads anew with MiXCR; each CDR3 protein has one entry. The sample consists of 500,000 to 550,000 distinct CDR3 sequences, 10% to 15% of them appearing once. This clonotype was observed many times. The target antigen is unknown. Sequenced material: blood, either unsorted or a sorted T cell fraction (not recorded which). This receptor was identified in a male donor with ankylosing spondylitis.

The CDR3 DNA is TGTGCCAGCAGTTTTGTAGGACTCACGCAGTATTTT. This codes for CASSFVGLTQYF. The gene calls are TRBV12-3 or TRBV12-4 and TRBJ2-3; tentative D call: TRBD2 (5 bases). This CDR3 contains 12 residues. Trimming cost V 3 bases and J 9 bases, with 10 bases left between them.